This TCR beta chain is drawn from a study of T cells in Graves' hyperthyroidism and ophthalmopathy. There are 16 residues in the CDR3. Germline V gives CDR1 SGHTA, CDR2 FQGNSA. The ends were cut back, 2 bases at V and 4 bases at J, with 17 bases in the middle. The study left out patients who had uncontrolled infection, other autoimmune disease, pregnancy or lactation. RNA transcripts yielded amplified TCR beta CDR3 regions. When the TCR CDR3 underwent first-round RT-PCR, the HTBI primer set was used. TCRdb reanalysed the multiplex PCR reads using MiXCR and keeps one entry per CDR3 protein. The sample carries hundreds of thousands of distinct CDR3 sequences, roughly 45% recorded once.

This sequence joins TRBV7-2 and TRBJ1-2; D remains ambiguous. The sequencing sample was made of peripheral blood or thyroid tissue (not recorded which). This clonotype was obtained from an adult man with Graves' disease, either hyperthyroidism or ophthalmopathy (not recorded which). CDR3 amino acids: CASSLSSGRESYGYTF. DNA of the CDR3: TGTGCCAGCAGCTTAAGCAGTGGGAGGGAGTCCTATGGCTACACCTTC.